A single sample gave rise to the 2 T cell receptor beta chains below, sequenced in a study of blood T cells in healthy people across ages. The authors ran a second PCR of about 6 to 11 cycles using a sample-barcoded 5' primer and a J-beta primer mix. TCRdb re-called the 5' RACE reads with MiXCR, one entry per CDR3 protein. Of some 780,000 distinct CDR3 sequences in the sample, approximately 53% were seen once. The specimen was blood. The origin of the receptors is a man aged 35 to 55 in good health.

The chain recombines TRBV10-3 with TRBJ2-5; 7 nucleotides align to TRBD1. V gave up 0 bases and J gave up 3 bases; unmatched junction bases: 4. This CDR3 comprises 15 residues. Germline assignment: CDR1 ENHRY and CDR2 SYGVKD. CDR3 in amino acids: CAISESRGTEETQYF. In DNA form, the CDR3 reads TGTGCCATCAGTGAGTCTCGTGGGACAGAAGAGACCCAGTACTTC.

The DNA of the CDR3 is TGTGCCAGCGAATCCCGGACAGGGATTGCAGAGACCCAGTACTTC. It translates to CASESRTGIAETQYF. The rearrangement uses TRBV7-9 and TRBJ2-5, with TRBD1 matching over 8 bases. Looked up from germline, CDR1 is SEHNR and CDR2 is FQNEAQ (reference sequence). J was trimmed by 4 bases and V by 8 bases; bases with no gene match: 12. The CDR3 runs to 15 residues.